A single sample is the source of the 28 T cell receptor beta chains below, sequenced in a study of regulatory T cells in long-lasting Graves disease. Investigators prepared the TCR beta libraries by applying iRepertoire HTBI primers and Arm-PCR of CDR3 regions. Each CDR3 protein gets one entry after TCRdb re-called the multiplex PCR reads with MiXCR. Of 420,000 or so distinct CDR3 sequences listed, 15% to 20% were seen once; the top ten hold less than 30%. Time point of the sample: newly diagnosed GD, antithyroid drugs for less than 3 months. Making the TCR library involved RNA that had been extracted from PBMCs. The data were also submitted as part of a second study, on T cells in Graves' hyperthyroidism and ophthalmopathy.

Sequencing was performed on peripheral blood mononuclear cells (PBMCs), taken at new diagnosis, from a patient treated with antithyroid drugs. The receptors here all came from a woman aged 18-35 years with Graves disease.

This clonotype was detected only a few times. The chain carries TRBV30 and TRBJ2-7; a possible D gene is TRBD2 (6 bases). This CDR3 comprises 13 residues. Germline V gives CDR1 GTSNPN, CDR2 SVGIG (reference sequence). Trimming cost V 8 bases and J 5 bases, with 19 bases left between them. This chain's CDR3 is CASSSGSNDEQYF. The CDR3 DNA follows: TGTGCCAGCAGCTCCGGGAGTAACGACGAGCAGTACTTC. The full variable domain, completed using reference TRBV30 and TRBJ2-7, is SQTIHQWPATLVQPVGSPLSLECTVEGTSNPNLYWYRQAAGRGLQLLFYSVGIGQISSEVPQNLSASRPQDRQFILSSKKLLLSDSGFYLCASSSGSNDEQYFGPGTRLTVT.

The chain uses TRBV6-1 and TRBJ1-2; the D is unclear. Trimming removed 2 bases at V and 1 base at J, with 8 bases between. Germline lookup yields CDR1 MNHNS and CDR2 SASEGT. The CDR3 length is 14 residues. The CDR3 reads CASSELGFNYGYTF. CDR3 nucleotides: TGTGCCAGCAGTGAATTGGGGTTTAACTATGGCTACACCTTC.

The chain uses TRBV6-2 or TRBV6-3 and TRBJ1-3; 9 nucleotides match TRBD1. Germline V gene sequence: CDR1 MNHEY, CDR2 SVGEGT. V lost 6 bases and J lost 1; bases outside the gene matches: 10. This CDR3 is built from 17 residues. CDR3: CASSAKGQGWSGNTIYF. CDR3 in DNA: TGTGCCAGCAGCGCGAAGGGACAGGGATGGTCTGGAAACACCATATATTTT.

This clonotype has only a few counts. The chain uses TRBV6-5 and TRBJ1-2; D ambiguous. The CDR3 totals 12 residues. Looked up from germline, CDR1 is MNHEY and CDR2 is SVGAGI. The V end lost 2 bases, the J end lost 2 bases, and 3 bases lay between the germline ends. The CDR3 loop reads CASSYGNYGYTF. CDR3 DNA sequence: TGTGCCAGCAGTTACGGCAACTATGGCTACACCTTC.

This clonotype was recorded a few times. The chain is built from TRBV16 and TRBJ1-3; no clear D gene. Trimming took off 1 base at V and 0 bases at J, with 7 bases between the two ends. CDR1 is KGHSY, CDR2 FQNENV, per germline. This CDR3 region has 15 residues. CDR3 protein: CASSQFRNSGNTIYF. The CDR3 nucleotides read TGTGCCAGCAGCCAATTCCGGAACTCTGGAAACACCATATATTTT.

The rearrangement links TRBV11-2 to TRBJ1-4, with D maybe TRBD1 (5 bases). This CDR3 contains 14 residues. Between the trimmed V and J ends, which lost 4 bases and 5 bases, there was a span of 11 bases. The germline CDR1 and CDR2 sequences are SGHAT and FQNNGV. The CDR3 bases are TGTGCCAGCAGCTACCGACGGGGGAATGAAAAACTGTTTTTT. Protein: CASSYRRGNEKLFF.

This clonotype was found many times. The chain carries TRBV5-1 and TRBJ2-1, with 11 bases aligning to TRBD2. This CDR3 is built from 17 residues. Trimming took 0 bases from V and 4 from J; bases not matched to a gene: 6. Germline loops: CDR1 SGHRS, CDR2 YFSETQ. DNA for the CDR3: TGCGCCAGCAGCTTGGCACCCCTAGCGGGAGGATACAATGAGCAGTTCTTC. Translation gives CASSLAPLAGGYNEQFF.

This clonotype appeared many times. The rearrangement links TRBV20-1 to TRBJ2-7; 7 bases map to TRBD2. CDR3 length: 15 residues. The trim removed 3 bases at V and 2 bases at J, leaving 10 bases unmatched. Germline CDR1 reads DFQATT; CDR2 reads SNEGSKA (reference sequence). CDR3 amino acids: CSARQLAKTTYEQYF. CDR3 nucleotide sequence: TGCAGTGCTAGGCAACTAGCGAAAACTACCTACGAGCAGTACTTC.

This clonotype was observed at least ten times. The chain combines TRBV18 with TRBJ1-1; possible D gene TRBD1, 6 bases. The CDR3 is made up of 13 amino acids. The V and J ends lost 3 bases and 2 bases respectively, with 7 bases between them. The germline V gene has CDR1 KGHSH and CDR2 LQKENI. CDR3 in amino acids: CASSPDSNTEAFF. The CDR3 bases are TGTGCCAGCTCACCGGACAGTAACACTGAAGCTTTCTTT.

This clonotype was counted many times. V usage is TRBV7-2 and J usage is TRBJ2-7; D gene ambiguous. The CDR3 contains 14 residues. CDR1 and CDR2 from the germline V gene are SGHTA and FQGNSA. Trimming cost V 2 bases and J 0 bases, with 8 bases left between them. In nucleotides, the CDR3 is TGTGCCAGCAGCTTACTAGGAAACTCCTACGAGCAGTACTTC. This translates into CASSLLGNSYEQYF.

The CDR3 loop reads CASSVTSSGGRGGNEQFF. The CDR3 DNA is TGTGCCAGCAGCGTAACATCAAGTGGCGGGAGGGGAGGCAATGAGCAGTTCTTC. The J gene is TRBJ2-1, the V gene TRBV9; 9 bases agree with TRBD2. V was pared by 1 base and J by 6 bases, with 14 bases of the junction left unmatched. Germline assignment: CDR1 SGDLS and CDR2 YYNGEE. The CDR3 extends over 18 amino acids. The variable domain in full, with the rest retrieved from reference TRBV9 and TRBJ2-1, is DSGVTQTPKHLITATGQRVTLRCSPRSGDLSVYWYQQSLDQGLQFLIQYYNGEERAKGNILERFSAQQFPDLHSELNLSSLELGDSALYFCASSVTSSGGRGGNEQFFGPGTRLTVL.

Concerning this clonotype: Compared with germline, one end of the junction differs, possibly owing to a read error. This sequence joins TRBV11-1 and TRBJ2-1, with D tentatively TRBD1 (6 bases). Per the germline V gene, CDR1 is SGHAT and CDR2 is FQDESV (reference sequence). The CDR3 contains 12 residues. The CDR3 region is CASSQGGRGTFF. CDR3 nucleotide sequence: TGCGCCAGCAGCCAAGGCGGCAGGGGAACGTTCTTC.

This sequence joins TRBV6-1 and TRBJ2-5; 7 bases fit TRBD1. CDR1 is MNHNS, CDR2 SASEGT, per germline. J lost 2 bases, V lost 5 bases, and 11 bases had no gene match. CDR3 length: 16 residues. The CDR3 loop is CASSTWDSEFQETQYF. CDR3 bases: TGTGCCAGCAGTACCTGGGACAGCGAATTTCAAGAGACCCAGTACTTC.

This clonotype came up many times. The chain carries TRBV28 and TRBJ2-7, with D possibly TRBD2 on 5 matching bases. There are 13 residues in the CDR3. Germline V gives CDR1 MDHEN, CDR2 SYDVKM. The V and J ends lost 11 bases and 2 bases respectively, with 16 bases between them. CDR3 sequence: CAFQASGTYEQYF. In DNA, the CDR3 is TGTGCCTTTCAAGCCAGCGGCACCTACGAGCAGTACTTC.

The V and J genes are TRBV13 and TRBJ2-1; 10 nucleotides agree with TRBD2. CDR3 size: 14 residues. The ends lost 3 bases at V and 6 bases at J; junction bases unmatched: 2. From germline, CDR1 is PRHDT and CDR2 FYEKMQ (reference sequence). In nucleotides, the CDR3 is TGTGCCAGCAGCTTTAGCGGGAGGACCAATGAGCAGTTCTTC. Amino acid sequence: CASSFSGRTNEQFF.

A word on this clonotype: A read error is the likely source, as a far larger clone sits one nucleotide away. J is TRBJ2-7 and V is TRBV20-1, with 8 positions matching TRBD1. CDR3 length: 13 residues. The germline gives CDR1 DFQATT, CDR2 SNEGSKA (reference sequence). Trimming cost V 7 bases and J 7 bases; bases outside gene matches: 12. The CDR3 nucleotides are TGCAGTGTTGGACAGGGAGGTTACAATGAGCAGTACTTC. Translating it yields CSVGQGGYNEQYF.

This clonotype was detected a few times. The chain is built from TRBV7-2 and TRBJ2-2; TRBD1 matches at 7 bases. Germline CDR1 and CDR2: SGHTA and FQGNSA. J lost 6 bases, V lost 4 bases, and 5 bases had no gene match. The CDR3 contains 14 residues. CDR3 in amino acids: CASSSTGAAGELFF. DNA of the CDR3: TGTGCCAGCAGCTCCACAGGGGCCGCCGGGGAGCTGTTTTTT.

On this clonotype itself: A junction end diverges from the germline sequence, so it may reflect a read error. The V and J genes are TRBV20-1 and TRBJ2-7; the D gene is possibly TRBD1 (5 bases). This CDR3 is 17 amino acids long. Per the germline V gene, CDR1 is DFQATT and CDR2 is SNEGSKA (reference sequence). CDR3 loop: CSARDQFKQGSSYERYF. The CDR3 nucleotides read TGCAGTGCTAGAGATCAGTTTAAGCAGGGTAGCTCCTACGAGCGGTACTTC.

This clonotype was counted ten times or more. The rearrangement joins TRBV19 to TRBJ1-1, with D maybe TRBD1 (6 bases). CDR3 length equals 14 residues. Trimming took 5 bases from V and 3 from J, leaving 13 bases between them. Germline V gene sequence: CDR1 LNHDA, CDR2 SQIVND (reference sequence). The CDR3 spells CASSGTPGDTEAFF. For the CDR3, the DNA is TGTGCCAGTAGTGGGACACCAGGGGACACTGAAGCTTTCTTT.

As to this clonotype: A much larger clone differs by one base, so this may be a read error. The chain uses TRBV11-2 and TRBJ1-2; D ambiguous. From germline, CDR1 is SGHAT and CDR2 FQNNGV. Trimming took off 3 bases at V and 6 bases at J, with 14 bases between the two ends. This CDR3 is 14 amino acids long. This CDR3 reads CASSFARINHGYTF. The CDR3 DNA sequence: TGTGCCAGCAGCTTTGCGCGTATCAACCATGGCTACACCTTC.

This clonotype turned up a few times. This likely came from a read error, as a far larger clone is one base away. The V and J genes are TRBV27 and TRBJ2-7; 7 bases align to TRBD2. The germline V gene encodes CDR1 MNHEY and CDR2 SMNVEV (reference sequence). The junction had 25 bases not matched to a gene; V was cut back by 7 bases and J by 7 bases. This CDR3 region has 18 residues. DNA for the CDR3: TGTGCCAGCATCCCTAACTTGCTAGCGGCTGTGGGCTACAATGAGCAGTACTTC. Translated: CASIPNLLAAVGYNEQYF.

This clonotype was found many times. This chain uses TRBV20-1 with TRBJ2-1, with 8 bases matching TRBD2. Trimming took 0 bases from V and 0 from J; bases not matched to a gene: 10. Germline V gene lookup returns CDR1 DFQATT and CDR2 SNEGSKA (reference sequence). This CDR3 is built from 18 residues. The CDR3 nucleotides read TGCAGTGCTAGAGACCCTGGACTAGCAACGTTCTCCTACAATGAGCAGTTCTTC. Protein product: CSARDPGLATFSYNEQFF.

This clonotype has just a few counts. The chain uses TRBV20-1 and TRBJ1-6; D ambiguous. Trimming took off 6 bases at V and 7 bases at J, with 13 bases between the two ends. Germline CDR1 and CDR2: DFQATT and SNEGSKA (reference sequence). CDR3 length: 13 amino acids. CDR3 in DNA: TGCAGTGCGCCCGGGAGAACCAATTCACCCCTCCACTTT. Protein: CSAPGRTNSPLHF.

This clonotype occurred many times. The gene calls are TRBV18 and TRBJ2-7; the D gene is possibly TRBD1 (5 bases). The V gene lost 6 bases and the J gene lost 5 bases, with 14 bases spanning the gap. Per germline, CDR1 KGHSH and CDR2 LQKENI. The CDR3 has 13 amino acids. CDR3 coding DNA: TGTGCCAGCTCGGCAGGGTTTCTCGACGAGCAGTACTTC. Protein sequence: CASSAGFLDEQYF.

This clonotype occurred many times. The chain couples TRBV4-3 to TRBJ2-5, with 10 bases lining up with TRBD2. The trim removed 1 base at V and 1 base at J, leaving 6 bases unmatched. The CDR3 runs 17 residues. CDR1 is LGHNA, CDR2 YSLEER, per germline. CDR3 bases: TGCGCCAGCAGCCAAGGACTAGCGGGCACCCCCCAAGAGACCCAGTACTTC. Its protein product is CASSQGLAGTPQETQYF.

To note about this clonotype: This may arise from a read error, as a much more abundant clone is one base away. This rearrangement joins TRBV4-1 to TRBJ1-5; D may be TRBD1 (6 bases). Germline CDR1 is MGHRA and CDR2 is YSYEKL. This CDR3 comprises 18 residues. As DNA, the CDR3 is TGCGCCAGCGGCCAAGCTCCGGGGGGCAGACAGGGCAATCAGCCCCAGCATTTT. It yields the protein CASGQAPGGRQGNQPQHF.

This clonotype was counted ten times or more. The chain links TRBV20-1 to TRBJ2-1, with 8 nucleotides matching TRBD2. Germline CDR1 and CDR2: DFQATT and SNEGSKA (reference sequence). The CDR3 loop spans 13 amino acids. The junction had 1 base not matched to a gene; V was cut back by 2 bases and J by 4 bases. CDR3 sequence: CSARSSGYNEQFF. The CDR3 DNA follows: TGCAGTGCTAGATCTAGCGGGTACAATGAGCAGTTCTTC.

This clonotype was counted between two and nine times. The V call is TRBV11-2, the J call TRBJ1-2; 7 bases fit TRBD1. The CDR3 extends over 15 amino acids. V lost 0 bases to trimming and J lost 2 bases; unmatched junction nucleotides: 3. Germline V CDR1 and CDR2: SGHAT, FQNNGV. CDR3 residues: CASSLDRGVNYGYTF. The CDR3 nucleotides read TGTGCCAGCAGCTTAGACAGGGGGGTCAACTATGGCTACACCTTC.